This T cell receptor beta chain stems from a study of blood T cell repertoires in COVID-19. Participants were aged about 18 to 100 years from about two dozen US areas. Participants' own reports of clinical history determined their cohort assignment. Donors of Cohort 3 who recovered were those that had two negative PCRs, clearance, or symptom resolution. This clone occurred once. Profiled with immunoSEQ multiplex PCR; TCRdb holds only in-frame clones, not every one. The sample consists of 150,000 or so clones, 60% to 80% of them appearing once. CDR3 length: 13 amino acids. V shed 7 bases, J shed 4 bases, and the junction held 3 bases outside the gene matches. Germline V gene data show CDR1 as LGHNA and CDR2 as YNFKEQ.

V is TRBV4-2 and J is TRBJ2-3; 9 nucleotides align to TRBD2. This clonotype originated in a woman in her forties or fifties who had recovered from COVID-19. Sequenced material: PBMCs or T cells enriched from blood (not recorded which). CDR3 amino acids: CASTRGGADTQYF. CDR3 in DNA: TGTGCCAGCACCCGCGGGGGGGCAGATACGCAGTATTTT.